Shown below are 28 T cell receptor beta chains from a single sample sequenced in a study of blood T cell repertoires in COVID-19. Sequencing was performed with immunoSEQ multiplex PCR; in TCRdb, only in-frame clones are kept and a portion is missing. The table includes some 320,000 clones, under 95% detected once. Sequencing input: PBMCs or T cells enriched from blood (not recorded which). The receptors originated from a man between 60 and 75 years old who had recovered from COVID-19.

The genes are TRBV7-9 and TRBJ2-5, with TRBD2 matching over 7 bases. There are 16 residues in the CDR3. The germline CDR1 and CDR2 sequences are SEHNR and FQNEAQ (reference sequence). The junction had 12 bases not matched to a gene; V was cut back by 5 bases and J by 3 bases. The CDR3 nucleotides are TGTGCCAGCAGCCGCACCGGGACTACGAAAGAAGAGACCCAGTACTTC. The encoded protein is CASSRTGTTKEETQYF. Drawing the rest from reference TRBV7-9 and TRBJ2-5, the complete variable domain is DTGVSQNPRHKITKRGQNVTFRCDPISEHNRLYWYRQTLGQGPEFLTYFQNEAQLEKSRLLSDRFSAERPKGSFSTLEIQRTEQGDSAMYLCASSRTGTTKEETQYFGPGTRLLVL.

V gene TRBV7-8 combines with J gene TRBJ2-1; D gene uncertain. Germline CDR1 and CDR2: SGHVS and FQNEAQ. This CDR3 spans 17 amino acids. The germline V and J ends were trimmed by 4 bases and 0 bases, with 16 bases remaining between them. The CDR3 nucleotides read TGTGCCAGCAGCTCCCGTCCCCCAGGAAGCTCCTACAATGAGCAGTTCTTC. Its protein is CASSSRPPGSSYNEQFF.

Of note for this clone: Compared with germline, one end of the junction differs, possibly owing to a read error. The CDR3 loop reads CASSSTGGITETQYF. Here the CDR3 DNA reads TGTGCTAGCAGCTCGACAGGGGGTATCACGGAGACCCAGTACTTC. The chain has TRBV7-7 and TRBJ2-5; 9 bases align to TRBD1. Per the germline V gene, CDR1 is SSHAT and CDR2 is FNYEAQ (reference sequence). CDR3 length equals 15 residues.

This chain uses TRBV7-9 with TRBJ2-3, with 12 bases aligning to TRBD2. Trimming cost V 5 bases and J 6 bases; bases outside gene matches: 6. Germline V gene lookup returns CDR1 SEHNR and CDR2 FQNEAQ (reference sequence). The CDR3 runs 15 residues. CDR3 region: CASSPGTSGWDTQYF. CDR3 nucleotide sequence: TGTGCCAGCAGCCCAGGGACTAGCGGGTGGGATACGCAGTATTTT. Full variable domain (remainder filled in from reference TRBV7-9 and TRBJ2-3): DTGVSQNPRHKITKRGQNVTFRCDPISEHNRLYWYRQTLGQGPEFLTYFQNEAQLEKSRLLSDRFSAERPKGSFSTLEIQRTEQGDSAMYLCASSPGTSGWDTQYFGPGTRLTVL.

This clone was seen only once. The chain links TRBV5-1 to TRBJ2-7; 9 bases match TRBD1. J was trimmed by 1 base and V by 4 bases; bases with no gene match: 3. From germline, CDR1 is SGHRS and CDR2 YFSETQ. The CDR3 consists of 14 residues. DNA of the CDR3: TGCGCCAGCAGCCCACAGGGGGCGTCCTACGAGCAGTACTTC. Translated: CASSPQGASYEQYF.

Worth noting for this clone: The same CDR3 is also encoded by other DNA sequences in this sample. In nucleotides, the CDR3 is TGTGCCAGCAGCCCCGCCGGGAAACACACAGATACGCAGTATTTT. Translation: CASSPAGKHTDTQYF. The rearrangement links TRBV28 to TRBJ2-3; D possibly corresponds to TRBD2 (5 bases). The germline gives CDR1 MDHEN, CDR2 SYDVKM. V was pared by 6 bases and J by 2 bases, with 15 bases between. The CDR3 consists of 15 residues.

V gene TRBV30 combines with J gene TRBJ1-4; a possible D gene is TRBD1 (5 bases). Germline V gene data show CDR1 as GTSNPN and CDR2 as SVGIG (reference sequence). The CDR3 covers 14 residues. Trimming took 4 bases from V and 8 from J, leaving 17 bases between them. Here the CDR3 reads CAWNAGTTLEKLFF. The CDR3 DNA reads as TGTGCCTGGAATGCGGGGACGACTTTGGAAAAACTGTTTTTT.

The rearrangement joins TRBV25-1 to TRBJ2-1; 7 positions agree with TRBD1. Looked up from germline, CDR1 is MGHDK and CDR2 is SYGVNS. The V and J ends lost 4 bases and 2 bases, in that order; junction bases with no gene match: 5. This CDR3 has 15 amino acids. CDR3 residues: CASSGQGGAYNEQFF. The CDR3 DNA is TGTGCCAGCAGTGGACAGGGTGGCGCCTACAATGAGCAGTTCTTC. Using reference TRBV25-1 and TRBJ2-1 for the parts outside the CDR3, the full variable domain is EADIYQTPRYLVIGTGKKITLECSQTMGHDKMYWYQQDPGMELHLIHYSYGVNSTEKGDLSSESTVSRIRTEHFPLTLESARPSHTSQYLCASSGQGGAYNEQFFGPGTRLTVL.

The chain recombines TRBV3-1 (or the pseudogene TRBV3-2) with TRBJ2-4, with D possibly TRBD2 on 6 matching bases. Looked up from germline, CDR1 is LGHDT and CDR2 is YNNKEL (reference sequence). The CDR3 has 14 residues. With 9 bases removed from V and 3 bases from J, the gap between germline ends came to 15 bases. The chain's CDR3 is CASPRRGDKNIQYF. The CDR3 coding sequence is TGTGCCAGTCCTAGGCGGGGCGACAAAAACATTCAGTACTTC.

The chain is built from TRBV19 and TRBJ2-1; TRBD2 matches 9 bases. The CDR3 consists of 17 residues. V shed 6 bases, J shed 0 bases, and the junction held 9 bases outside the gene matches. Germline CDR1 LNHDA, CDR2 SQIVND (reference sequence). CDR3: CASRSRGSGGSYNEQFF. The CDR3 nucleotides are TGTGCCAGTAGATCCCGAGGTAGCGGGGGCTCCTACAATGAGCAGTTCTTC.

This clone was seen a single time. V is TRBV7-2 and J is TRBJ1-2; 7 bases match TRBD1. The CDR3 is 13 amino acids. V gave up 5 bases and J gave up 9 bases; unmatched junction bases: 9. Per the germline V gene, CDR1 is SGHTA and CDR2 is FQGNSA. CDR3 in amino acids: CASSRGTADRYTF. CDR3 DNA: TGTGCCAGCAGCCGCGGGACAGCCGATCGCTACACCTTC.

Concerning this clone: Sequence at one end of the junction differs from germline and may be a read error. The J gene is TRBJ1-3, the V gene TRBV7-7, with unresolved D. CDR3 size: 13 residues. Germline values: CDR1 SSHAT, CDR2 FNYEAQ (reference sequence). As DNA, the CDR3 is TGTGCTAGCAGCTTAGTCGAGGGAAACACCATATATTTT. Protein product: CASSLVEGNTIYF.

The chain joins TRBV4-2 to TRBJ2-1; D possibly corresponds to TRBD2 (5 bases). Trimming cost V 0 bases and J 4 bases, with 10 bases left between them. The germline V gene encodes CDR1 LGHNA and CDR2 YNFKEQ. CDR3 size: 15 residues. The CDR3 reads CASSQETRTYNEQFF. In DNA, the CDR3 is TGTGCCAGCAGCCAAGAGACGAGGACTTACAATGAGCAGTTCTTC.

Only one count was recorded for this clone. In DNA form, the CDR3 reads TGTGCCAGCGGGAGCCGGTATAATGAAAAACTGTTTTTT. This codes for CASGSRYNEKLFF. The chain employs TRBV25-1 and TRBJ1-4; D remains unclear. Trimming left V 8 bases short and J 4 bases short, with 11 bases between. The CDR3 consists of 13 residues. CDR1 MGHDK and CDR2 SYGVNS come from the germline V gene.

The V and J genes are TRBV5-1 and TRBJ2-3, with a weak D call TRBD1 (6 bases). This CDR3 region has 15 residues. Trimming stripped 4 bases from V and 2 bases from J, with 14 bases between. Germline lookup yields CDR1 SGHRS and CDR2 YFSETQ. In DNA, the CDR3 is TGCGCCAGCAGCCCATGGGACAATCCCACAGATACGCAGTATTTT. Translated, it gives CASSPWDNPTDTQYF.

In regard to this clone: An end of the junction differs from the germline gene, which may be a read error. V is TRBV28 and J is TRBJ1-2, with a possible D match to TRBD1 (6 bases). Germline CDR1 and CDR2: MDHEN and SYDVKM. This CDR3 comprises 9 residues. CDR3 nucleotides: TGTGCCAGCGGTACCCTACAGGGTTTC. It is translated as CASGTLQGF.

The rearrangement links TRBV2 to TRBJ1-3; TRBD1 matches at 8 bases. Looked up from germline, CDR1 is SNHLY and CDR2 is FYNNEI. Trimming removed 6 bases from V and 4 bases from J; junction bases left unmatched: 11. The CDR3 runs to 16 residues. CDR3 region: CASSDPRTGLGNTIYF. CDR3 DNA sequence: TGTGCCAGCAGCGACCCGCGGACAGGGTTGGGAAACACCATATATTTT.

In DNA, the CDR3 is TGTGCCAGCAGGAGCGACAGGGACTGGGGGGCCCAGCATTTT. Translating it yields CASRSDRDWGAQHF. The chain couples TRBV2 to TRBJ1-5, with 7 positions matching TRBD1. The CDR3 has 14 amino acids. Germline V gives CDR1 SNHLY, CDR2 FYNNEI. V lost 6 bases, J lost 11 bases, and 13 bases stayed unmatched.

The chain employs TRBV2 and TRBJ1-3; 8 positions agree with TRBD1. The germline CDR1 and CDR2 sequences are SNHLY and FYNNEI. CDR3 length: 16 amino acids. V shed 7 bases and J 0 bases; nucleotides not matched to a gene: 8. The DNA for the CDR3 is TGTGCCAGCACGTTCGGGGACAGGTTCTCTGGAAACACCATATATTTT. Its protein is CASTFGDRFSGNTIYF.

The chain has TRBV11-1 and TRBJ2-1, with TRBD2 identical over 9 bases. V shed 3 bases and J 0 bases; nucleotides not matched to a gene: 3. The CDR3 has 16 amino acids. In germline, CDR1 is SGHAT, CDR2 FQDESV (reference sequence). CDR3 in amino acids: CASSLGSGSSYNEQFF. The CDR3 DNA is TGTGCCAGCAGCTTGGGTAGCGGGAGCTCCTACAATGAGCAGTTCTTC.

CDR3 amino acids: CASSSRRGYQETQYF. CDR3 nucleotide sequence: TGTGCCAGCAGCTCAAGACGGGGGTACCAAGAGACCCAGTACTTC. The chain uses TRBV5-4 and TRBJ2-5; tentatively, D is TRBD2 (6 bases). Germline CDR1 SGHNT, CDR2 YYREEE (reference sequence). The CDR3 consists of 15 residues. Trimming shortened V by 3 bases and J by 0 bases, and 12 bases separated the two germline ends.

This chain uses TRBV24-1 with TRBJ2-7; 9 bases match TRBD1. The V segment lost 4 bases and the J segment 0 bases; nucleotides outside the gene matches: 9. The CDR3 contains 17 residues. Germline CDR1 KGHDR, CDR2 SFDVKD. CDR3 sequence reads: CATSEAPGQGSSYEQYF. Here the CDR3 DNA reads TGTGCCACCAGTGAAGCTCCGGGACAGGGATCCTCCTACGAGCAGTACTTC.

This clone was detected only a few times. This chain links TRBV3-1 (or the pseudogene TRBV3-2) with TRBJ2-1, with 14 nucleotides matching TRBD2. Germline trimming cut 2 bases from V and 4 bases from J; bases unmatched to any gene: 4. This CDR3 has 17 residues. Germline V CDR1 and CDR2: LGHDT, YNNKEL (reference sequence). The CDR3 DNA is TGTGCCAGCAGCCAAAGACTAGCGGGGGGGCCTTACAATGAGCAGTTCTTC. It encodes CASSQRLAGGPYNEQFF.

This chain joins TRBV3-1 (or the pseudogene TRBV3-2) and TRBJ1-3; D may be TRBD1 (6 bases). Germline lookup yields CDR1 LGHDT and CDR2 YNNKEL (reference sequence). V lost 1 base and J lost 8, with 12 bases in between. This CDR3 is 14 amino acids long. CDR3 DNA sequence: TGTGCCAGCAGCCAAGGCAACAGGGTGGACACCATATATTTT. Residues: CASSQGNRVDTIYF.

The chain couples TRBV14 to TRBJ1-2, with 7 nucleotides matching TRBD1. The CDR3 sequence is 14 residues long. CDR1 and CDR2 from the germline V gene are SGHDN and FVKESK. J gave up 2 bases and V 4 bases, and 4 bases lay outside the gene matches. CDR3 residues: CASSPGTANYGYTF. The CDR3 region has the DNA TGTGCCAGCAGCCCTGGGACAGCCAACTATGGCTACACCTTC.

J is TRBJ1-6 and V is TRBV30, with 7 bases that match TRBD1. Looked up from germline, CDR1 is GTSNPN and CDR2 is SVGIG (reference sequence). This CDR3 comprises 15 residues. V shed 1 base, J shed 9 bases, and the junction held 9 bases outside the gene matches. The CDR3 nucleotides are TGTGCCTGGAGTGCCGGGACAGCTAGGCGTTCACCCCTCCACTTT. Translated, it gives CAWSAGTARRSPLHF.

This chain connects TRBV3-1 (or the pseudogene TRBV3-2) to TRBJ1-6; the D gene is possibly TRBD1 (5 bases). The germline gives CDR1 LGHDT, CDR2 YNNKEL (reference sequence). The germline V and J ends were trimmed by 6 bases and 3 bases, with 12 bases remaining between them. There are 15 residues in the CDR3. CDR3 sequence: CASSQGASYNSPLHF. CDR3 DNA: TGTGCCAGCAGTCAGGGTGCCAGCTATAATTCACCCCTCCACTTT.

The V and J genes are TRBV28 and TRBJ1-6; unclear D gene. This CDR3 region has 14 residues. Germline CDR1 reads MDHEN; CDR2 reads SYDVKM. Trimming took 8 bases from V and 9 from J, leaving 17 bases between them. This chain's CDR3 is CASLLSAGGSPLHF. CDR3 nucleotides: TGTGCCAGCCTTCTGTCGGCGGGTGGTTCACCCCTCCACTTT.